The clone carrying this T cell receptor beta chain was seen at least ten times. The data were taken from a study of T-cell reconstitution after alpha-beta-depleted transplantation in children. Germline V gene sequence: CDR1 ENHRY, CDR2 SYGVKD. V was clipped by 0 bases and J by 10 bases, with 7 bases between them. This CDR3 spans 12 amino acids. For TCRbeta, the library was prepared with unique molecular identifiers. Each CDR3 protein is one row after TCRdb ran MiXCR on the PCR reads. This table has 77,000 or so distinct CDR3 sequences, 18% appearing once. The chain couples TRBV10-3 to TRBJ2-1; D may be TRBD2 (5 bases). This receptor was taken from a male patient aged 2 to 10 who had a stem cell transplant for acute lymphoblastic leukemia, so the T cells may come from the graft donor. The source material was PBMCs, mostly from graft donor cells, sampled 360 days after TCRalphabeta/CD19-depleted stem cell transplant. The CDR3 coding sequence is TGTGCCATCAGTGAGTCGACTAACGAGCAGTTCTTC. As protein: CAISESTNEQFF.